This T cell receptor beta chain comes out of a study of shared clonotypes between healthy human individuals. Background on the study: Donors, aged 18 to 49, were a couple of women and a few men.

Several immunoSEQ 96-well plates shared each subset's DNA, each plate a replicate. The method was immunoSEQ multiplex PCR; TCRdb's version includes in-frame clones alone and lacks a portion of them. The sample has some 380,000 clones; 90% to 98% are singletons. Study results and caveats: Even with large depth, rarefaction showed that sorted-subset sequencing was incomplete.

Regarding this clone: The antigen remains undetermined.

The clonotype originates from a man aged 30-40 years in good health. The sequencing input was memory CD8+ T cells sorted from blood. Documented subset: CD45RO+ cells pooled with CCR7-negative TemRA cells.

This CDR3 is CASSVAPGYNEQFF. In DNA, the CDR3 is TGTGCCAGCAGCGTAGCTCCTGGCTACAATGAGCAGTTCTTC. The chain has TRBV9 and TRBJ2-1; no reliable D call. V dropped 0 bases and J dropped 3 bases, with 7 bases sitting between them. Looked up from germline, CDR1 is SGDLS and CDR2 is YYNGEE. This CDR3 contains 14 residues.